This TCR beta chain was recovered during a study of beta chain features in type 1 diabetes. Study-wide results and limits: In all four CD4+ subsets, TCRB CDR3 length was significantly, moderately reduced in type 1 diabetes.

The study reverse transcribed the entire isolated RNA, so it sequenced expressed TCRB transcripts. The protocol was immunoSEQ multiplex PCR, while the TCRdb copy is restricted to in-frame clones and leaves out a portion. This sample carries about 700,000 clones, around 15% of them seen once, and the ten largest clones take 0.02% to 0.025%. Germline values: CDR1 PRHDT, CDR2 FYEKMQ (reference sequence). The CDR3 loop spans 16 amino acids. V lost 5 bases and J 0 bases, leaving 11 bases between the germline ends. This clone was counted only a few times. Its antigen is unknown. The chain is built from TRBV13 and TRBJ2-6; possibly TRBD1 for D (5 bases). The sample was naive CD4+ T cells from blood. This sequence originates from a man between 18 and 29 years old with type 1 diabetes. The CDR3 nucleotides are TGTGCCAGCAGCGGCCAGGGCCGCTCTGGGGCCAACGTCCTGACTTTC. It translates to CASSGQGRSGANVLTF.